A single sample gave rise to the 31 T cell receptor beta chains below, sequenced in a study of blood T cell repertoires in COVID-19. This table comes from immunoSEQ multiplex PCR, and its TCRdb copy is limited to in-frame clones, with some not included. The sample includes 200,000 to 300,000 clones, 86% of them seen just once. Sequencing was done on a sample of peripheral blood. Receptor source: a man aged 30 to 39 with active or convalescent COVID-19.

DNA of the CDR3: TGCGCCAGCAGCTTGGCCGGGTGGAACACTGAAGCTTTCTTT. Its translation is CASSLAGWNTEAFF. The V call is TRBV5-1, the J call TRBJ1-1; D gene uncertain. Germline V gene data show CDR1 as SGHRS and CDR2 as YFSETQ. V gave up 0 bases and J gave up 1 base, with 7 bases separating them. The CDR3 loop spans 14 amino acids.

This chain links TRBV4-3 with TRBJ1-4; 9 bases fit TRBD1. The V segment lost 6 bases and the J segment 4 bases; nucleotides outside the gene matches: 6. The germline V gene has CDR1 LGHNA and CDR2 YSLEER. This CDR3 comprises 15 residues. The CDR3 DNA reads TGCGCCAGCAGAAGACAGGGGGGGGGTAATGAAAAACTGTTTTTT. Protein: CASRRQGGGNEKLFF.

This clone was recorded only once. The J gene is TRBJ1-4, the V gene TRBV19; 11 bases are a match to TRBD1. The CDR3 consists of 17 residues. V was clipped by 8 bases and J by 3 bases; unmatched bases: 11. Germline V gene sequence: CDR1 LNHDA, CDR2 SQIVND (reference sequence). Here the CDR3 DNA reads TGTGCCAGTTCAGGATATCGGACAGGGGGCTCTAATGAAAAACTGTTTTTT. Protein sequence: CASSGYRTGGSNEKLFF.

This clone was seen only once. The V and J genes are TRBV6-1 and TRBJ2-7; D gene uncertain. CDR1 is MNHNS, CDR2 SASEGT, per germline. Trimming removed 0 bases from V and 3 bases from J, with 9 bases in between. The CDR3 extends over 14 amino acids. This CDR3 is CASSEAWQNYEQYF. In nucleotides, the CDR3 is TGTGCCAGCAGTGAAGCGTGGCAGAACTACGAGCAGTACTTC.

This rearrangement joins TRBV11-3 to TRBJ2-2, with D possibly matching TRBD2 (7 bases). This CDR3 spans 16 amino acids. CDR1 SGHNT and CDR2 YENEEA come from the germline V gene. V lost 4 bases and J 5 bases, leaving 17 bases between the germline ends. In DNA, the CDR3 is TGTGCCAGCAGCTCAAACCTCGGGGGGCGAACCGGGGAGCTGTTTTTT. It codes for CASSSNLGGRTGELFF.

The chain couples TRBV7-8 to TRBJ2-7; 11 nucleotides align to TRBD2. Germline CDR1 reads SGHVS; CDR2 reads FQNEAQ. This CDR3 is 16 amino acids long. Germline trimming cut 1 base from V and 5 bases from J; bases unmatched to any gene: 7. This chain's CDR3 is CASSLVIAGGPHEQYF. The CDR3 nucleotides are TGTGCCAGCAGCTTAGTGATAGCGGGGGGGCCCCACGAGCAGTACTTC.

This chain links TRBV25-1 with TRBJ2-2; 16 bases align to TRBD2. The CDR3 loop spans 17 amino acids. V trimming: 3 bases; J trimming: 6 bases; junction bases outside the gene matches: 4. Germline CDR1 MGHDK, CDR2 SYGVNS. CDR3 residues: CASSEGLAGGWSGELFF. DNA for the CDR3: TGTGCCAGCAGTGAGGGACTAGCGGGGGGGTGGTCCGGGGAGCTGTTTTTT.

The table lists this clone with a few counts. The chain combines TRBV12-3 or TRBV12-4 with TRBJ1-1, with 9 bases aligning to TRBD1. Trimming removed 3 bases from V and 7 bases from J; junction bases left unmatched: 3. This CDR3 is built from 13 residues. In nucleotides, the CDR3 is TGTGCCAGCAGTTTGGGACAGGGTGTTGAAGCTTTCTTT. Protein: CASSLGQGVEAFF.

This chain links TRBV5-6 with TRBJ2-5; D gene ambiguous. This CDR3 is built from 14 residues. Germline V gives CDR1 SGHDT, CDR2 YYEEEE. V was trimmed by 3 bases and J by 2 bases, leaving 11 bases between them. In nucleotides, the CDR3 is TGTGCCAGCAGCTCTTTAACCGGGCAAGAGACCCAGTACTTC. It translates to CASSSLTGQETQYF.

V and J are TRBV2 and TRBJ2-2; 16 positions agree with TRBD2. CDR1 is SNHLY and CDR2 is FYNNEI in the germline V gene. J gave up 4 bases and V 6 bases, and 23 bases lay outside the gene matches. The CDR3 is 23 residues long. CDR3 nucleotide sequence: TGTGCCAGCAGCAAGAAGCTACCCGGGACTAGCGGGGGGGCCGTTTGGGGCACCGGGGAGCTGTTTTTT. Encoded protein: CASSKKLPGTSGGAVWGTGELFF.

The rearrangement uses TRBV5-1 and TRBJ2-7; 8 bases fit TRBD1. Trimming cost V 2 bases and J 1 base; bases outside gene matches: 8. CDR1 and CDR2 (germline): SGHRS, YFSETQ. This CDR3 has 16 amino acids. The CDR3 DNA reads TGCGCCAGCAGCTTATACGGGACAGGAGCTTCCTACGAGCAGTACTTC. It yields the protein CASSLYGTGASYEQYF.

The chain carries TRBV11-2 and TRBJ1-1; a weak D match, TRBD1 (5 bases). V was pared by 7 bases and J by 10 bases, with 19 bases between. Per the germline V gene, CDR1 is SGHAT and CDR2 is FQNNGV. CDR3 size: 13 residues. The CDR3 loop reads CASNSPGVGVAFF. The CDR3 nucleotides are TGTGCCAGCAACTCCCCGGGGGTTGGCGTAGCTTTCTTT.

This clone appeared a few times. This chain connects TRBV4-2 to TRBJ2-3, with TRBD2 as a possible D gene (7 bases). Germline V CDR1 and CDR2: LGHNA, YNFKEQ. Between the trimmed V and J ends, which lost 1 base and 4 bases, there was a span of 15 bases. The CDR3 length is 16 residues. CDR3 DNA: TGTGCCAGCAGCCAAGGGGGGGGGCAGGGGTCAGATACGCAGTATTTT. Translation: CASSQGGGQGSDTQYF.

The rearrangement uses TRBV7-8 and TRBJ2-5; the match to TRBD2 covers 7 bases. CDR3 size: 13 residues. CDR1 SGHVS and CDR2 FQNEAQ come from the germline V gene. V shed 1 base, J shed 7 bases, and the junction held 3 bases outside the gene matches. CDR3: CASSLGTSGTQYF. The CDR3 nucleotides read TGTGCCAGCAGCTTAGGGACTAGTGGGACCCAGTACTTC.

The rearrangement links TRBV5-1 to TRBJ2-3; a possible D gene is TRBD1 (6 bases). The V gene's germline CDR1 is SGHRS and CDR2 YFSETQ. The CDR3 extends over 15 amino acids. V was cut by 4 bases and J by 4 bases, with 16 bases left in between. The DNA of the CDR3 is TGCGCCAGCAGCCTACAGGGAGCACAGGCAGATACGCAGTATTTT. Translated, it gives CASSLQGAQADTQYF.

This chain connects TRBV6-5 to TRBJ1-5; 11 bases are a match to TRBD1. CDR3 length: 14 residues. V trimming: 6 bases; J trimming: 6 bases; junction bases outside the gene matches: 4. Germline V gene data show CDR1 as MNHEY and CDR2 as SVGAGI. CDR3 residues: CASSSDRGLQPQHF. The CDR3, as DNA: TGTGCCAGCAGCTCGGACAGGGGGCTTCAGCCCCAGCATTTT.

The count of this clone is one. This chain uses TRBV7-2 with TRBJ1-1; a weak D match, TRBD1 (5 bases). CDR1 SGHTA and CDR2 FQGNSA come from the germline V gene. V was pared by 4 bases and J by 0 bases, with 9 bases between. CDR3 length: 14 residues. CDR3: CASSWDFMNTEAFF. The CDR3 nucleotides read TGTGCCAGCAGCTGGGACTTCATGAACACTGAAGCTTTCTTT.

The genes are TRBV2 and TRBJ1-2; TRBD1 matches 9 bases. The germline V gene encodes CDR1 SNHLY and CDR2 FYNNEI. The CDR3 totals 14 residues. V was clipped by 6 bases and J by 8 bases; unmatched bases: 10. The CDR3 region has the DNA TGTGCCAGCAGGTACACGGACAGGGGCCTCGGCTACACCTTC. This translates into CASRYTDRGLGYTF.

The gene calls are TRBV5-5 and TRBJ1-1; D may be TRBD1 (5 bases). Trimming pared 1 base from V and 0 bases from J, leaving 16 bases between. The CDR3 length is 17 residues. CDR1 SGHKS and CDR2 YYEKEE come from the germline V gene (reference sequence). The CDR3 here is CASSLRDGGYMNTEAFF. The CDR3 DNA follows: TGTGCCAGCAGCTTGAGAGATGGGGGGTACATGAACACTGAAGCTTTCTTT.

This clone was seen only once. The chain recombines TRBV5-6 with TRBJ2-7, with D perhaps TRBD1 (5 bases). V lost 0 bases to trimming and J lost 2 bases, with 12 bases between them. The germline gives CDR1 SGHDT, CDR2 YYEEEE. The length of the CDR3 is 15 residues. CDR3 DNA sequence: TGTGCCAGCAGCTTGGATCCAGGGATAACCTACGAGCAGTACTTC. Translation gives CASSLDPGITYEQYF.

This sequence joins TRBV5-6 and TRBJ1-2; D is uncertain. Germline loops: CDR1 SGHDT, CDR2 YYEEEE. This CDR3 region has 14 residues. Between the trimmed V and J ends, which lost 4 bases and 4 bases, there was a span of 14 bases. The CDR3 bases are TGTGCCAGCAGCCCAACGGGGTTAGCCTATGGCTACACCTTC. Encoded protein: CASSPTGLAYGYTF.

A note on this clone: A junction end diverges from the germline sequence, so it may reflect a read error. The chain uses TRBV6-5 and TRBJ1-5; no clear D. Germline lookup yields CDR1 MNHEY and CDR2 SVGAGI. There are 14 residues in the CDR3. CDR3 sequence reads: CASSDSVSNQPQHF. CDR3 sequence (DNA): TGTGCCAGCAGTGACTCAGTTAGTAATCAGCCCCAGCATTTT.

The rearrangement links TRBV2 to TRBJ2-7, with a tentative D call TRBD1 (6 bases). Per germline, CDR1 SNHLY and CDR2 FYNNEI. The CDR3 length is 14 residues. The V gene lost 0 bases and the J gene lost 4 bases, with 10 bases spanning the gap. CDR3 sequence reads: CASSEAQGLYEQYF. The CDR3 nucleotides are TGTGCCAGCAGTGAAGCTCAGGGGCTTTACGAGCAGTACTTC.

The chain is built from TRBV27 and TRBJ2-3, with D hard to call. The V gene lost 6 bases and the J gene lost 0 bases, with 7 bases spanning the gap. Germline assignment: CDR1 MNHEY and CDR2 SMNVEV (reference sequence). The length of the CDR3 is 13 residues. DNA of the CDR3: TGTGCCAGCAGGTCGTTTAGCACAGATACGCAGTATTTT. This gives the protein CASRSFSTDTQYF.

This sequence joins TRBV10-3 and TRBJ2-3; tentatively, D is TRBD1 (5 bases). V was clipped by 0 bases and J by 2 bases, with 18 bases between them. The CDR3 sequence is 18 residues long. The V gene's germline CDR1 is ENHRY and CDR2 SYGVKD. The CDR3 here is CAISESIRLGHNTDTQYF. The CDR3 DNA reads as TGTGCCATCAGTGAGTCGATAAGGCTTGGACATAACACAGATACGCAGTATTTT.

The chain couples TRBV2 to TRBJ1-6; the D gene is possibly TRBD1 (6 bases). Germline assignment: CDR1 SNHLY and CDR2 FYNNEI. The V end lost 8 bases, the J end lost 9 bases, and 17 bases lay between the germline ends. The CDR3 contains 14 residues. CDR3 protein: CASSLTGSGSPLHF. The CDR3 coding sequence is TGTGCCAGCTCACTAACAGGGTCTGGTTCACCCCTCCACTTT.

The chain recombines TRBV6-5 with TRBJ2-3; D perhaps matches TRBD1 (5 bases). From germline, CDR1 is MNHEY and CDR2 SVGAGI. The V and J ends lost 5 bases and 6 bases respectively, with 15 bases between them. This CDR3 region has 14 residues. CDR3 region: CASSPYQGADTQYF. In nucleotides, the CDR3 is TGTGCCAGCAGTCCTTACCAGGGTGCCGATACGCAGTATTTT.

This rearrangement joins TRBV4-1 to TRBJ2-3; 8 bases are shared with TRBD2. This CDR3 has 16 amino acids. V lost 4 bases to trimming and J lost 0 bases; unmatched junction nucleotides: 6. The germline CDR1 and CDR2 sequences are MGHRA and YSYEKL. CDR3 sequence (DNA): TGCGCCAGCAGCCCATCAACTAGCGGTAGCACAGATACGCAGTATTTT. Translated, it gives CASSPSTSGSTDTQYF.

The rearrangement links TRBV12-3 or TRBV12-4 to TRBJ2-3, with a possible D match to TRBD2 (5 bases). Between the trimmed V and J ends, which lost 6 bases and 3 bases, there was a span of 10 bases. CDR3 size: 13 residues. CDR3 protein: CASRPTGTDTQYF. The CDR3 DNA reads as TGTGCCAGCAGACCCACGGGGACAGATACGCAGTATTTT.

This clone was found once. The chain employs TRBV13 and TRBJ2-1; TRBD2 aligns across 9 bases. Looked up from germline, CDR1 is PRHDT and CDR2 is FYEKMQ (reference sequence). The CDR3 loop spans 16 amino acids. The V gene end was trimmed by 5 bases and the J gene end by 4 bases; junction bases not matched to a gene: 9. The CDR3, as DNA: TGTGCCAGCAGCGCAACAATAGCGGGGGAATACAATGAGCAGTTCTTC. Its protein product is CASSATIAGEYNEQFF.

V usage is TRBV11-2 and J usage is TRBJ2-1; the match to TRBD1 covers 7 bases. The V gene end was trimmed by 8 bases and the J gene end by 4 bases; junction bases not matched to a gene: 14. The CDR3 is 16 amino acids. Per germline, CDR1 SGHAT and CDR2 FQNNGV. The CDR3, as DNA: TGTGCCAGCCGGGCACCGGGACAGAGAAAATACAATGAGCAGTTCTTC. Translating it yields CASRAPGQRKYNEQFF.